This T cell receptor (beta chain) was recovered during a study of cytotoxic CD8 clonotypes in ibrutinib-treated CLL. Study overall: The patients comprised approximately ten relapsed/refractory and approximately 16 treatment-naive cases, about 18 IGHV unmutated.

Germline CDR1 reads SGHDN; CDR2 reads FVKESK. The V end was cut by 4 bases, the J end by 4 bases, with 13 bases between. The CDR3 runs 14 residues. This clone has just a few counts. Clones were read by immunoSEQ multiplex PCR, and TCRdb kept only the in-frame ones, dropping some. This sample carries more than 50,000 clones, approximately 57% of them seen once, and the ten largest clones take 14% to 15%. This clonotype was sampled from a human donor with chronic lymphocytic leukemia. This sequence joins TRBV14 and TRBJ1-1; a weak D match, TRBD1 (6 bases). The sample in question was PBMCs, obtained after 12 months of ibrutinib treatment. CDR3 DNA: TGTGCCAGCAGCCCATGGGGGGGCCGCACTGAAGCTTTCTTT. Translated: CASSPWGGRTEAFF.